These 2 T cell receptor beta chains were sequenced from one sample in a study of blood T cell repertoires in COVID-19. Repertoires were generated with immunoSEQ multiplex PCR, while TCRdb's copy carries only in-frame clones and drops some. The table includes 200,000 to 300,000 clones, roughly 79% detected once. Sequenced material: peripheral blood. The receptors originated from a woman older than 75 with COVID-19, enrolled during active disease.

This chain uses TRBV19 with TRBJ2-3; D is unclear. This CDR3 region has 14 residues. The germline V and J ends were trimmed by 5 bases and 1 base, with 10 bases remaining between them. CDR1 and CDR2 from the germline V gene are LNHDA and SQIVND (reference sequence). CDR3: CASSPGGGTDTQYF. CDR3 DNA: TGTGCCAGTAGTCCCGGCGGCGGCACAGATACGCAGTATTTT. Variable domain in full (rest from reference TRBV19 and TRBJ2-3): DGGITQSPKYLFRKEGQNVTLSCEQNLNHDAMYWYRQDPGQGLRLIYYSQIVNDFQKGDIAEGYSVSREKKESFPLTVTSAQKNPTAFYLCASSPGGGTDTQYFGPGTRLTVL.

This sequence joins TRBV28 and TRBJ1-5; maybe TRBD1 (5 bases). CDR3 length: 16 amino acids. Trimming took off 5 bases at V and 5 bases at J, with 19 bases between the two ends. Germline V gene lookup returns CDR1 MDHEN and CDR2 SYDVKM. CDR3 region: CASSALAGRGYQPQHF. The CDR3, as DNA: TGTGCCAGCAGTGCTTTGGCAGGGCGAGGATATCAGCCCCAGCATTTT.